The sequence of this T cell receptor (beta chain) was determined in a study of CD8 T cells in Susac syndrome. Study-wide results and limits: Susac-specific public clones were found in both the total CD8+ and the CD8+ TEMRA repertoires, with around 16 in the former and a few in the latter. Clonal CD8+ expansion in Susac was highest in TEMRA cells and active patients.

The CDR3 runs 13 residues. Germline V gene data show CDR1 as SGDLS and CDR2 as YYNGEE. V lost 0 bases and J lost 10, with 10 bases in between. As concerns this clonotype: Its target is unknown.

Reverse transcription of about 0.45 to 1 ug RNA was performed with random hexamers. Multiplex PCR with immunoSEQ amplified the TCR beta CDR3 across 54 Vbeta and 13 Jbeta. TCRdb itself ran the immunoSEQ multiplex PCR reads through MiXCR, one entry per CDR3 protein. The table lists around 81,000 distinct CDR3 sequences, 94% of them singletons, with roughly 0.88% in the top ten. The chain links TRBV9 to TRBJ2-2; D uncertain. The receptor's source is a human donor with Susac syndrome. Sequencing was performed on CD8+ T cells from PBMCs. The CDR3 coding sequence is TGTGCCAGCAGCGTAGAGGGTGGGATGGAGCTGTTTTTT. This gives the protein CASSVEGGMELFF. The entire variable domain, with the rest obtained from reference TRBV9 and TRBJ2-2, is as follows: DSGVTQTPKHLITATGQRVTLRCSPRSGDLSVYWYQQSLDQGLQFLIQYYNGEERAKGNILERFSAQQFPDLHSELNLSSLELGDSALYFCASSVEGGMELFFGEGSRLTVL.